This TCR beta chain was obtained from a study of blood T cell repertoires in COVID-19 (dated by TCRdb to 2020 to 2022). Context from the whole study: Collaborator samples came from the United States, Italy and Spain and covered acute and convalescent phases of COVID-19. The prospective study material was composed of cDNA or gDNA derived from T cells, B-cell-depleted T cells, or PBMCs. Subjects who had been exposed to COVID-19, were actively infected with it, or had recovered from it provided the deeply sampled blood TCRbeta repertoires that made up the dataset. The repertoires were released in a freely available public database meant as a resource for research on the immune response to SARS-CoV-2. Samples came from the ongoing ImmuneRACE study (first 160 participants) plus 1,254 subjects from 6 global collaborators. The sample metadata nearly always contained a de-identified subject ID, COVID-19 status, age in years and sex. Where available, HLA class I and class II types were obtained from metadata supplied by the sample provider rather than from assay-based typing.

Samples from volunteer blood donors who had recovered from COVID-19 were contributed by a second Seattle source. Collaborating institutions collected whole blood in K2EDTA tubes following their own protocols. For TCRbeta analysis, collaborator samples were shipped as frozen whole blood, as isolated PBMCs, or as DNA extracted from either sample type. Comments on this clone: This clone's antigen is unknown. One base away there is no much larger clone; base qualities are not given.

Study-level results and caveats: The quantity of clinical and demographic metadata differed by source and by participant and was supplied without curation.

The V end loses 5 bases and the J end loses 3 bases, and a stretch of 13 bases separates them. From cysteine to phenylalanine, the CDR3 is 14 amino acids long. Kept here is only the CDR3 DNA, which spans 42 bases and is read in frame from base 1. CDR1 and CDR2, looked up from the germline V gene, are SGHTA and FQGNSA. TCRbeta CDR3 regions were amplified from genomic DNA by means of the immunoSEQ Assay, a bias-controlled multiplex PCR. Turning to the authors' computational methods: Within the assay, amplification of reference gene primers was used to estimate how many nucleated cells each sample contained. To quantify the absolute abundance of each unique TCRbeta CDR3 rearrangement, sequence reads were collapsed and filtered. For each sample, productive Simpson clonality was calculated by taking the square root of Simpson's diversity index across productive rearrangements. TCRdb took this table from immuneACCESS and kept in-frame rearrangements with V and J called. Such tables lack part of the clones; where checked against another copy, unresolved V genes explain under half of the gap, and the rest is unexplained. That table supplies the V and J calls and clone size; D and trimming were determined from the DNA. The sample records over 200,000 clones, 88% of which are singletons. The top ten clones comprise roughly 4% of the sample.

Rearrangement joined TRBV7-2 to TRBJ1-2, with no reliable assignment of the D segment. Source material: peripheral blood. This receptor was identified in a man in his sixties who had recovered from COVID-19. The CDR3 region has the sequence CASSPPGGDYGYTF. The nucleotides are TGTGCCAGCAGCCCCCCCGGCGGAGACTATGGCTACACCTTC.